One and the same sample provided the 10 T cell receptor beta chains below, sequenced in a study of shared clonotypes between healthy human individuals. Using immunoSEQ multiplex PCR, the repertoire was profiled, and TCRdb retains in-frame clones only, with some absent. The sample records over a million clones, over 95% being singletons. Source material: naive CD4+ T cells sorted from blood. The subset is: CD45RA+ positively selected. Source of these receptors: a man in his thirties or forties in good health.

The chain recombines TRBV5-4 with TRBJ1-2, with D perhaps matching TRBD1 (6 bases). Trimming removed 4 bases at V and 5 bases at J, with 18 bases between. Germline CDR1 is SGHNT and CDR2 is YYREEE (reference sequence). The CDR3 sequence is 15 residues long. The CDR3 loop reads CASSRGGGQSYGYTF. The CDR3 DNA sequence: TGTGCCAGCAGCAGGGGGGGAGGACAATCTTATGGCTACACCTTC.

The chain couples TRBV18 to TRBJ2-3; 7 bases are a match to TRBD2. The CDR3 extends over 15 amino acids. CDR1 and CDR2 from the germline V gene are KGHSH and LQKENI. J gave up 4 bases and V 3 bases, and 7 bases lay outside the gene matches. The CDR3 nucleotides read TGTGCCAGCTCACCCTCTAGCGGAGTAGCAGATACGCAGTATTTT. This encodes CASSPSSGVADTQYF.

Points on this clone: The same CDR3 also results from other DNA sequences found in this sample. The gene calls are TRBV6-5 and TRBJ2-2, with 10 bases matching TRBD1. V gave up 2 bases and J gave up 4 bases; unmatched junction bases: 1. Germline V CDR1 and CDR2: MNHEY, SVGAGI. The CDR3 spans 15 residues. This CDR3 is CASSYGQGGTGELFF. CDR3 nucleotide sequence: TGTGCCAGCAGTTACGGACAGGGGGGCACCGGGGAGCTGTTTTTT.

The J gene is TRBJ1-5, the V gene TRBV30; perhaps TRBD1 as D (5 bases). In germline, CDR1 is GTSNPN, CDR2 SVGIG (reference sequence). CDR3 size: 13 residues. The CDR3 protein is CASGVGSNQPQHF. Here the CDR3 DNA reads TGTGCTTCGGGGGTAGGGAGCAATCAGCCCCAGCATTTT.

The chain has TRBV5-1 and TRBJ2-7, with 7 nucleotides matching TRBD2. J was trimmed by 0 bases and V by 5 bases; bases with no gene match: 11. Germline-derived CDR1 and CDR2 are SGHRS and YFSETQ. The CDR3 extends over 16 amino acids. The CDR3 region is CASSPLGGTTSYEQYF. DNA for the CDR3: TGCGCCAGCAGTCCTTTAGGCGGGACTACCTCCTACGAGCAGTACTTC.

CDR3 amino acids: CASRRGGSGANVLTF. Here the CDR3 DNA reads TGTGCCAGCAGACGCGGAGGCTCTGGGGCCAACGTCCTGACTTTC. The chain carries TRBV27 and TRBJ2-6; weak D call: TRBD2 (5 bases). Germline V gene lookup returns CDR1 MNHEY and CDR2 SMNVEV (reference sequence). V was shortened by 6 bases and J by 0 bases, with 9 bases between the two germline ends. The CDR3 loop spans 15 amino acids.

The J gene is TRBJ1-1, the V gene TRBV5-8; D not certain. V lost 0 bases and J 1 base, leaving 7 bases between the germline ends. This CDR3 has 14 amino acids. CDR1 is SGHTS, CDR2 YDEGEE, per germline. CDR3 coding DNA: TGTGCCAGCAGCTTGGATCCGGGGAACACTGAAGCTTTCTTT. Translated: CASSLDPGNTEAFF. The full variable domain, with the rest looked up from reference TRBV5-8 and TRBJ1-1, is EAGVTQSPTHLIKTRGQQATLRCSPISGHTSVYWYQQALGLGLQFLLWYDEGEERNRGNFPPRFSGRQFPNYSSELNVNALELEDSALYLCASSLDPGNTEAFFGQGTRLTVV.

On this clone: This specimen includes other DNA sequences encoding the same CDR3. The genes are TRBV18 and TRBJ2-7; D gene unclear. Trimming took 2 bases from V and 5 from J, leaving 4 bases between them. The germline CDR1 and CDR2 sequences are KGHSH and LQKENI. This CDR3 is 11 amino acids long. This chain's CDR3 is CASSPADEQYF. In DNA form, the CDR3 reads TGTGCCAGCTCACCAGCAGACGAGCAGTACTTC.

The CDR3 DNA follows: TGTGCCAGCAGCGTGGACGGACCCTACAATGAGCAGTTCTTC. It is translated as CASSVDGPYNEQFF. The chain recombines TRBV5-4 with TRBJ2-1, with no clear D. Germline CDR1 and CDR2: SGHNT and YYREEE (reference sequence). This CDR3 is built from 14 residues. V was pared by 4 bases and J by 2 bases, with 10 bases between.

V usage is TRBV7-6 and J usage is TRBJ2-7; TRBD2 matches at 11 bases. Germline V lookup: CDR1 SGHVS, CDR2 FNYEAQ. The CDR3 consists of 15 residues. The V segment lost 0 bases and the J segment 3 bases; nucleotides outside the gene matches: 1. The CDR3 sequence is CASSLAGTSGYEQYF. The CDR3 DNA reads TGTGCCAGCAGCTTAGCGGGGACTAGCGGCTACGAGCAGTACTTC.